The clone carrying this T cell receptor (beta chain) was recorded once. This specimen belongs to a study of blood T cell repertoires in COVID-19. Whole-study context: Material from acute and convalescent COVID-19 was sourced from the United States, Italy and Spain. PBMCs, B-cell-depleted T cells, or T cells were the source of the cDNA or gDNA that made up the material.

V lost 3 bases and J lost 3; bases outside the gene matches: 10. Germline loops: CDR1 SGHVS, CDR2 FNYEAQ. The CDR3 is 16 residues long. Method: immunoSEQ multiplex PCR; TCRdb's copy keeps in-frame clones and lacks some. The sample holds 300,000 or so clones, roughly nine tenths seen once. The chain links TRBV7-6 to TRBJ1-1, with 7 bases aligning to TRBD1. The origin of this receptor is a man in his late teens or twenties who had recovered from COVID-19. The specimen was peripheral blood. The CDR3 DNA reads TGTGCCAGCAGCTTGGCGACAGGGCCACGAGACACTGAAGCTTTCTTT. This encodes CASSLATGPRDTEAFF. The variable domain in full, with the rest retrieved from reference TRBV7-6 and TRBJ1-1, is GAGVSQSPRYKVTKRGQDVALRCDPISGHVSLYWYRQALGQGPEFLTYFNYEAQQDKSGLPNDRFSAERPEGSISTLTIQRTEQRDSAMYRCASSLATGPRDTEAFFGQGTRLTVV.